The present T cell receptor beta chain was sequenced within a study of T cells in tuberculosis. Details on this clone: What it binds is not known.

Germline V gene sequence: CDR1 LNHDA, CDR2 SQIVND (reference sequence). This CDR3 is built from 15 residues. J lost 2 bases, V lost 5 bases, and 6 bases had no gene match. Study conclusions and caveats: GMM-specific TCRs were nearer to active tuberculosis alpha repertoires, suggesting expansion.

The table came from immunoSEQ multiplex PCR; TCRdb's copy has only in-frame clones and leaves some out. The sample shows 35,000 to 55,000 clones, about 95% of them seen only once. Unsorted cryopreserved PBMC were sequenced, averaging around 100,000 T cells per clinical donor. The TCR sequence derives from a donor between 10 and 29 years old with latent tuberculosis or without tuberculosis infection. Some clones in this sample may be carry-over from other donors' samples. This rearrangement joins TRBV19 to TRBJ2-1; TRBD2 matches at 7 bases. Sequencing was carried out using PBMCs. CDR3 amino acids: CASSFLAGAYNEQFF. CDR3 coding DNA: TGTGCCAGTAGTTTCCTCGCGGGAGCCTACAATGAGCAGTTCTTC.